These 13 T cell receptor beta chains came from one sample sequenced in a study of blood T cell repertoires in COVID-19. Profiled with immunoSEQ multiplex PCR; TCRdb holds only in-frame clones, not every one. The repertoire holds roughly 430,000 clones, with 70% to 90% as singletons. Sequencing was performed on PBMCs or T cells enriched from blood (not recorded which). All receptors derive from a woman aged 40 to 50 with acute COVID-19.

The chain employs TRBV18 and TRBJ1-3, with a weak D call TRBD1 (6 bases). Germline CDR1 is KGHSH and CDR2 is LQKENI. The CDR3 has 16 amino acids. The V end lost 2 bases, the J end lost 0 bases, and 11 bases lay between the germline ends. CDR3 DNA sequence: TGTGCCAGCTCACCAAGGACAGCCTCCTCTGGAAACACCATATATTTT. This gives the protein CASSPRTASSGNTIYF.

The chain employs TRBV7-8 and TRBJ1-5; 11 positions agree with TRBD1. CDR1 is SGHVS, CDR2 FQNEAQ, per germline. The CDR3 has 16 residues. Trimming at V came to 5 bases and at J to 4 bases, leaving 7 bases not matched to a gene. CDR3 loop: CASSRDRDRGNQPQHF. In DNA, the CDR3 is TGTGCCAGCAGCCGAGACCGGGACAGGGGGAATCAGCCCCAGCATTTT.

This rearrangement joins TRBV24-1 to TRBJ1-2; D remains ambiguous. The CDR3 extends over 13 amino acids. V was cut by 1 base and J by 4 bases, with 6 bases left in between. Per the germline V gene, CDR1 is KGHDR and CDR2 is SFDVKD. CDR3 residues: CATSDFSFYGYTF. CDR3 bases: TGTGCCACCAGTGATTTCAGTTTCTATGGCTACACCTTC.

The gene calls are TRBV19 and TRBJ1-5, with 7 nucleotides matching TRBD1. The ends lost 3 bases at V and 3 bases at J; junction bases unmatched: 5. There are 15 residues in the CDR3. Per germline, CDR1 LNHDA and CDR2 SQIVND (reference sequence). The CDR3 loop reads CASSIAGTVNQPQHF. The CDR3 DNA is TGTGCCAGTAGTATCGCCGGGACAGTCAATCAGCCCCAGCATTTT.

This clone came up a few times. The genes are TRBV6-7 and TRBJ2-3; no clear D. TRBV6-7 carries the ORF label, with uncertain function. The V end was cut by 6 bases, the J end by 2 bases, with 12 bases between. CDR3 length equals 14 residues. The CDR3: CASRRNGYTDTQYF. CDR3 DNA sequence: TGTGCCAGCAGAAGGAACGGGTACACAGATACGCAGTATTTT.

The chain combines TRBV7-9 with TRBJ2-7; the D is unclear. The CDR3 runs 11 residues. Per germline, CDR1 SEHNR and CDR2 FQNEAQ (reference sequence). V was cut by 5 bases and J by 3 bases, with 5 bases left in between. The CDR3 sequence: CASSNSYEQYF. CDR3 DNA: TGTGCCAGCAGCAATAGCTACGAGCAGTACTTC. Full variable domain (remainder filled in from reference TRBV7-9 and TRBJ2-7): DTGVSQNPRHKITKRGQNVTFRCDPISEHNRLYWYRQTLGQGPEFLTYFQNEAQLEKSRLLSDRFSAERPKGSFSTLEIQRTEQGDSAMYLCASSNSYEQYFGPGTRLTVT.

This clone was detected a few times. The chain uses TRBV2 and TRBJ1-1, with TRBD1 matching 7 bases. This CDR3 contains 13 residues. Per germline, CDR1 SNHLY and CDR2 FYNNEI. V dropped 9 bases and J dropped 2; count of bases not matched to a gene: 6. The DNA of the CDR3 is TGTGCCAGAGAACAGGGGACCAACACTGAAGCTTTCTTT. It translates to CAREQGTNTEAFF.

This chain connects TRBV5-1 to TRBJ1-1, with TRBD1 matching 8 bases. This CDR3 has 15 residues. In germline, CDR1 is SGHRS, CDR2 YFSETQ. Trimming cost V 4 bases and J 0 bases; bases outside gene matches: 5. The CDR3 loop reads CASSPRQGLNTEAFF. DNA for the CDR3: TGCGCCAGCAGCCCACGACAGGGGTTGAACACTGAAGCTTTCTTT. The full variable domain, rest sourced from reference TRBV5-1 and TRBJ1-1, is KAGVTQTPRYLIKTRGQQVTLSCSPISGHRSVSWYQQTPGQGLQFLFEYFSETQRNKGNFPGRFSGRQFSNSRSEMNVSTLELGDSALYLCASSPRQGLNTEAFFGQGTRLTVV.

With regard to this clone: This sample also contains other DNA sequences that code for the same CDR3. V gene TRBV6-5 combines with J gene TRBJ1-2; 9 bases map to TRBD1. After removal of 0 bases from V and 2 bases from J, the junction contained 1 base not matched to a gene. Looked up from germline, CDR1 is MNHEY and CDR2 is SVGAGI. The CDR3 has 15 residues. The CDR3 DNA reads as TGTGCCAGCAGTTACTCGGGACAGGGAAACTATGGCTACACCTTC. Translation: CASSYSGQGNYGYTF.

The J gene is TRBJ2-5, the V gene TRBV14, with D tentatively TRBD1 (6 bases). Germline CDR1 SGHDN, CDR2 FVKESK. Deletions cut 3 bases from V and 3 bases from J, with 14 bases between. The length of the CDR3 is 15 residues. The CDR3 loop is CASSHLTGPEETQYF. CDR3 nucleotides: TGTGCCAGCAGCCATCTGACAGGACCTGAAGAGACCCAGTACTTC.

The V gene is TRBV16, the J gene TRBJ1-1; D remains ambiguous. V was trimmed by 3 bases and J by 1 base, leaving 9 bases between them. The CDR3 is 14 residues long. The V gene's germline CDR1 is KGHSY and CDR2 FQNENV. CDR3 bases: TGTGCCAGCAGCCAGGGCGGGGAGAACACTGAAGCTTTCTTT. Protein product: CASSQGGENTEAFF. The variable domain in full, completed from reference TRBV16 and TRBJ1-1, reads GEEVAQTPKHLVRGEGQKAKLYCAPIKGHSYVFWYQQVLKNEFKFLISFQNENVFDETGMPKERFSAKCLPNSPCSLEIQATKLEDSAVYFCASSQGGENTEAFFGQGTRLTVV.

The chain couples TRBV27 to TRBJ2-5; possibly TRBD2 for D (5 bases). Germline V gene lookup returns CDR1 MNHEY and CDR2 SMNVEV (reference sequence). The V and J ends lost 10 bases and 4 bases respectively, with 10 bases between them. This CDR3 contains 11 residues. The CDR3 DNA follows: TGTGCCACCGCCGAGGGAGAGACCCAGTACTTC. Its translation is CATAEGETQYF.

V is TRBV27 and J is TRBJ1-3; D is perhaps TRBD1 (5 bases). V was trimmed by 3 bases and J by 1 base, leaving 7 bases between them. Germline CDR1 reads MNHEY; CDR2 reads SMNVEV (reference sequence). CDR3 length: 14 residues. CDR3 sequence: CASSFSGSGNTIYF. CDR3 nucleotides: TGTGCCAGCAGTTTTTCAGGGTCTGGAAACACCATATATTTT.